This TCR beta chain was identified during a study of siplizumab effects on memory and regulatory T cells. Study outcomes and limitations: The apparent diversity of naive T cells exceeded that of memory cells, and naive T cells seemed to make a major contribution to the alloresponse. Researchers could map only a minor fraction of alloreactive clones to unstimulated subsets.

Sequencing was performed with immunoSEQ multiplex PCR; in TCRdb, only in-frame clones are kept and a portion is missing. The data contain roughly 70,000 clones, around 93% of them singletons. This clone was recorded once. Its antigen remains unknown. The CDR3 has 15 residues. Trimming cost V 4 bases and J 6 bases, with 19 bases left between them. Germline V lookup: CDR1 SGHAT, CDR2 FQNNGV. This TCR came from a human donor in good health. This chain uses TRBV11-2 with TRBJ2-7; D unclear. Sequencing was performed on CD8+ T cells sorted from blood. As DNA, the CDR3 is TGTGCCAGCAGCTCATTTCTGGGCAGTCCGCCCGAGCAGTACTTC. The encoded protein is CASSSFLGSPPEQYF.